This T cell receptor (beta chain) was observed in a study of shared clonotypes between healthy human individuals. Remarks on this clone: Its target is unknown.

TCRdb's copy holds only in-frame clones and misses some; the assay was immunoSEQ multiplex PCR. This sample carries some 1.4 million clones, roughly 97% of them seen once, and the ten largest clones take roughly 1.2%. Study-wide findings and caveats: Clonotype sharing among donors was thought likely to change with sequencing depth.

There are 15 residues in the CDR3. V dropped 1 base and J dropped 2 bases, with 9 bases sitting between them. Germline assignment: CDR1 SGDLS and CDR2 YYNGEE. The clonotype originates from a man under 40 in good health. The rearrangement joins TRBV9 to TRBJ2-2; tentative D call: TRBD1 (6 bases). The material sequenced was naive CD4+ T cells sorted from blood. Subset described: CD45RA+ positively selected. The CDR3 coding sequence is TGTGCCAGCAGCGTATGGGGGCCTAACACCGGGGAGCTGTTTTTT. It yields the protein CASSVWGPNTGELFF.